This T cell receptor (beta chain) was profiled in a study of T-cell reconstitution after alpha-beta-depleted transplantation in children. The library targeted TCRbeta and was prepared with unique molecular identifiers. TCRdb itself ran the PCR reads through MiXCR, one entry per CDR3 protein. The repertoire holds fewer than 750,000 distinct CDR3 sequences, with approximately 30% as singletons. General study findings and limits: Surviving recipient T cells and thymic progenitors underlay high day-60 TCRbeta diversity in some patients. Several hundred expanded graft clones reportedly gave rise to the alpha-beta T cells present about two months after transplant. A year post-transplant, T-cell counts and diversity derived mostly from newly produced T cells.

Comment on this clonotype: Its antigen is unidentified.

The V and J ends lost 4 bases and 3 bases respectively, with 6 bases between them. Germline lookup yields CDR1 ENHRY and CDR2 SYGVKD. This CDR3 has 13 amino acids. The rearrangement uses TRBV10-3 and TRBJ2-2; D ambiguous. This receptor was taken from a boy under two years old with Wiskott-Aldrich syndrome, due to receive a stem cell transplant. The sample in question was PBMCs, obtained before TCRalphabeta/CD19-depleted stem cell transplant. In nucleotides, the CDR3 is TGTGCCATCAGTGGTCGGCACACCGGGGAGCTGTTTTTT. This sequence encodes CAISGRHTGELFF.